What follows are 26 T cell receptor beta chains derived from one specimen sequenced in a study of T cells in Graves' hyperthyroidism and ophthalmopathy. RNA transcripts served as the template for amplifying TCR beta CDR3 regions. The HTBI primer set served for first-round RT-PCR of the TCR CDR3. MiXCR, run by TCRdb on the multiplex PCR reads, gives a single entry per CDR3 protein. The data contain about 840,000 distinct CDR3 sequences, over 35% of them singletons. Sequencing used blood. The receptors here all came from a man younger than 35 with Graves' hyperthyroidism.

This clonotype has a count of ten or more. This rearrangement joins TRBV10-3 to TRBJ2-5; the D is unclear. The CDR3 length is 16 residues. Per germline, CDR1 ENHRY and CDR2 SYGVKD. The V and J ends lost 3 bases and 5 bases respectively, with 19 bases between them. The CDR3, as DNA: TGTGCCATCAGTGACCCGGGTATCCCCGAGGAGGAGACCCAGTACTTC. It codes for CAISDPGIPEEETQYF.

This chain connects TRBV13 to TRBJ2-5; D may be TRBD2 (5 bases). Between the trimmed V and J ends, which lost 3 bases and 10 bases, there was a span of 9 bases. The germline CDR1 and CDR2 sequences are PRHDT and FYEKMQ (reference sequence). The CDR3 length is 11 residues. CDR3 protein: CASSFPEGQYF. CDR3 in DNA: TGTGCCAGCAGCTTCCCCGAGGGCCAGTACTTC.

This clonotype was counted at least ten times. The chain links TRBV2 to TRBJ1-2; no clear D gene. The V and J ends lost 4 bases and 0 bases respectively, with 9 bases between them. The CDR3 contains 14 residues. The germline V gene has CDR1 SNHLY and CDR2 FYNNEI. The CDR3 DNA reads as TGTGCCAGCAGTGCCCAGCGAACTAACTATGGCTACACCTTC. Translating gives CASSAQRTNYGYTF.

This rearrangement joins TRBV6-5 to TRBJ1-6; tentatively, D is TRBD1 (6 bases). The CDR3 contains 13 residues. V gave up 0 bases and J gave up 17 bases, with 14 bases separating them. The germline V gene has CDR1 MNHEY and CDR2 SVGAGI. CDR3 DNA: TGTGCCAGCAGTTACTCGAGGGGGACATTCGTCCACTTT. Residues: CASSYSRGTFVHF.

This clonotype was counted a single time. The chain is built from TRBV19 and TRBJ2-7; 8 bases are shared with TRBD1. Trimming took 0 bases from V and 5 from J; bases not matched to a gene: 9. The CDR3 totals 16 residues. The germline gives CDR1 LNHDA, CDR2 SQIVND (reference sequence). The CDR3 is CASSIDQGAHLNEQYF. The CDR3 bases are TGTGCCAGTAGTATAGATCAGGGGGCGCATCTCAACGAGCAGTACTTC.

This clonotype has more than one count but fewer than ten. J is TRBJ2-7 and V is TRBV7-2, with D unclear. CDR1 is SGHTA, CDR2 FQGNSA, per germline. CDR3 length equals 13 residues. Trimming cost V 6 bases and J 5 bases, with 14 bases left between them. The CDR3 here is CASSYSVLDEQYF. CDR3 bases: TGTGCCAGCAGTTACTCCGTGCTAGACGAGCAGTACTTC.

The sample holds a few counts of this clonotype. The chain couples TRBV5-1 to TRBJ2-6; D unclear. Trimming pared 2 bases from V and 0 bases from J, leaving 9 bases between. Germline-derived CDR1 and CDR2 are SGHRS and YFSETQ. The CDR3 spans 16 residues. DNA for the CDR3: TGCGCCAGCAGCTTAGGCAGTCACTCTGGGGCCAACGTCCTGACTTTC. Translation gives CASSLGSHSGANVLTF.

The chain recombines TRBV29-1 with TRBJ1-1; no firm D call. The CDR3 is 11 residues long. In germline, CDR1 is SQVTM, CDR2 ANQGSEA. Between the trimmed V and J ends, which lost 7 bases and 1 base, there was a span of 7 bases. The CDR3 sequence: CSGNSNTEAFF. As DNA, the CDR3 is TGCAGCGGAAATTCGAACACTGAAGCTTTCTTT.

In its sample, this clonotype was seen many times. The chain couples TRBV20-1 to TRBJ2-7; D remains unclear. The V end lost 0 bases, the J end lost 4 bases, and 4 bases lay between the germline ends. The CDR3 runs to 11 residues. Germline V CDR1 and CDR2: DFQATT, SNEGSKA (reference sequence). The CDR3 DNA reads TGCAGTGCTAGAGAGGGTTACGAGCAGTACTTC. This gives the protein CSAREGYEQYF.

This sequence joins TRBV10-3 and TRBJ1-5; D unresolved. The germline gives CDR1 ENHRY, CDR2 SYGVKD. Deletions cut 6 bases from V and 14 bases from J, with 20 bases between. This CDR3 is built from 13 residues. CDR3 residues: CAIRGDESAYEHF. CDR3 DNA sequence: TGTGCCATCAGGGGAGACGAGTCGGCTTACGAGCATTTT.

In its sample, this clonotype was seen many times. CDR3 coding DNA: TGTGCCAGCAGTTATTCGAGAACCACTGAAGCTTTCTTT. This translates into CASSYSRTTEAFF. This chain uses TRBV6-5 with TRBJ1-1, with unresolved D. The CDR3 runs to 13 residues. Trimming left V 3 bases short and J 4 bases short, with 9 bases between. CDR1 is MNHEY, CDR2 SVGAGI, per germline.

The V and J genes are TRBV7-3 and TRBJ2-5; TRBD2 matches 7 bases. CDR1 is SGHTA and CDR2 is FQGTGA in the germline V gene. This CDR3 is 14 amino acids long. Trimming at V came to 8 bases and at J to 2 bases, leaving 8 bases not matched to a gene. CDR3 DNA: TGTGCCAGCTGCCTCCTCGGGGGGCAAGAGACCCAGTACTTC. It translates to CASCLLGGQETQYF.

The V and J genes are TRBV7-2 and TRBJ2-7; a weak D match, TRBD2 (5 bases). Germline CDR1 SGHTA, CDR2 FQGNSA. The CDR3 sequence is 18 residues long. The V end was cut by 1 base, the J end by 4 bases, with 23 bases between. The CDR3 coding sequence is TGTGCCAGCAGCTTAGTGTTGGGAGTTTCGGCTCTCTCTTACGAGCAGTACTTC. It translates to CASSLVLGVSALSYEQYF.

This clonotype has at least ten counts. The chain couples TRBV2 to TRBJ1-1; no definite D call. Germline V gives CDR1 SNHLY, CDR2 FYNNEI. Trimming took off 6 bases at V and 3 bases at J, with 11 bases between the two ends. CDR3 length: 13 amino acids. The CDR3 spells CASRGQWDTEAFF. CDR3 coding DNA: TGTGCCAGCAGAGGGCAGTGGGACACTGAAGCTTTCTTT.

The V gene is TRBV5-8, the J gene TRBJ2-7, with 7 bases that match TRBD2. Germline values: CDR1 SGHTS, CDR2 YDEGEE. The CDR3 consists of 16 residues. V was clipped by 0 bases and J by 0 bases; unmatched bases: 6. CDR3 in amino acids: CASSLVVRGDSYEQYF. Here the CDR3 DNA reads TGTGCCAGCAGCTTGGTCGTACGGGGGGACTCCTACGAGCAGTACTTC.

This chain uses TRBV7-9 with TRBJ1-1; a weak D match, TRBD1 (5 bases). V was clipped by 5 bases and J by 6 bases, with 13 bases between them. CDR1 is SEHNR and CDR2 is FQNEAQ in the germline V gene (reference sequence). This CDR3 spans 13 amino acids. This CDR3 is CASSLEGTPEAFF. CDR3 nucleotides: TGTGCCAGCAGCCTAGAGGGGACTCCTGAAGCTTTCTTT. Based on the CDR3 plus reference TRBV7-9 and TRBJ1-1, the full variable domain is DTGVSQNPRHKITKRGQNVTFRCDPISEHNRLYWYRQTLGQGPEFLTYFQNEAQLEKSRLLSDRFSAERPKGSFSTLEIQRTEQGDSAMYLCASSLEGTPEAFFGQGTRLTVV.

Note on this clonotype: A much bigger clone sits one base away, suggesting this may be a read error. The gene calls are TRBV4-2 and TRBJ2-6, with D perhaps matching TRBD1 or TRBD2 (5 bases each). The CDR3 consists of 18 residues. Germline lookup yields CDR1 LGHNA and CDR2 YNFKEQ. Deletions cut 6 bases from V and 0 bases from J, with 18 bases between. CDR3 region: CASRQRGAASSGANVLTF. The CDR3 nucleotides read TGTGCCAGCAGGCAAAGAGGGGCCGCCAGCTCTGGGGCCAACGTCCTGACTTTC.

This clonotype was seen ten or more times. CDR3 DNA sequence: TGCGCCAGCAGCTCATCCAATAGGCCGAACTATGGCTACACCTTC. Translating gives CASSSSNRPNYGYTF. The chain employs TRBV5-1 and TRBJ1-2, with D hard to call. Trimming left V 3 bases short and J 2 bases short, with 14 bases between. This CDR3 has 15 residues. CDR1 is SGHRS, CDR2 YFSETQ, per germline.

In regard to this clonotype: A much larger clone is a single base away; this may be a read error. The V call is TRBV7-2, the J call TRBJ2-7; the D is unclear. The CDR3 length is 13 residues. V lost 6 bases and J 1 base, leaving 10 bases between the germline ends. The germline V gene encodes CDR1 SGHTA and CDR2 FQGNSA. The CDR3 DNA sequence: TGTGCCAGCAGTCCCAACAGTTCCTACGAGCAGTACTTC. Translation: CASSPNSSYEQYF.

This clonotype was seen only once. This may be a read error, as it is one base from a much larger clone. The chain recombines TRBV9 with TRBJ1-2, with TRBD1 as a possible D gene (5 bases). The CDR3 has 13 residues. Trimming took off 5 bases at V and 6 bases at J, with 14 bases between the two ends. CDR1 and CDR2 from the germline V gene are SGDLS and YYNGEE. The CDR3 DNA sequence: TGTGCCAGCAGTTGGGCAGGGAGCGATGGCTACACCTTC. Protein: CASSWAGSDGYTF.

The sample holds many counts of this clonotype. The rearrangement uses TRBV7-9 and TRBJ2-5, with TRBD2 as a possible D gene (5 bases). CDR1 and CDR2 from the germline V gene are SEHNR and FQNEAQ (reference sequence). The CDR3 runs to 13 residues. The V gene lost 6 bases and the J gene lost 2 bases, with 10 bases spanning the gap. The CDR3 DNA reads TGTGCCAGCAGTGACGGACTGCAAGAGACCCAGTACTTC. Translating gives CASSDGLQETQYF. The complete variable domain, with remaining parts taken from reference TRBV7-9 and TRBJ2-5, reads DTGVSQNPRHKITKRGQNVTFRCDPISEHNRLYWYRQTLGQGPEFLTYFQNEAQLEKSRLLSDRFSAERPKGSFSTLEIQRTEQGDSAMYLCASSDGLQETQYFGPGTRLLVL.

Only a few counts were recorded for this clonotype. J is TRBJ1-5 and V is TRBV4-3; no clear D gene. Trimming removed 1 base at V and 4 bases at J, with 5 bases between. The CDR3 runs to 13 residues. The germline V gene encodes CDR1 LGHNA and CDR2 YSLEER. CDR3 bases: TGCGCCAGCAGCCAAGTCGTAAATCAGCCCCAGCATTTT. This translates into CASSQVVNQPQHF.

The V and J genes are TRBV28 and TRBJ1-5, with 9 bases that match TRBD1. This CDR3 has 15 residues. Germline lookup yields CDR1 MDHEN and CDR2 SYDVKM. J gave up 5 bases and V 5 bases, and 7 bases lay outside the gene matches. CDR3: CASSPWDREYQPQHF. The CDR3 region has the DNA TGTGCCAGCAGTCCATGGGACAGGGAGTATCAGCCCCAGCATTTT.

This sequence joins TRBV12-3 or TRBV12-4 and TRBJ2-7; D is possibly TRBD1 (6 bases). This CDR3 comprises 13 residues. The V end lost 8 bases, the J end lost 5 bases, and 16 bases lay between the germline ends. For the CDR3, the DNA is TGTGCCAGCTCACCGGGACAATCCAACGAGCAGTACTTC. Translating it yields CASSPGQSNEQYF.

The chain links TRBV20-1 to TRBJ2-7, with TRBD2 matching over 7 bases. V trimming: 1 base; J trimming: 3 bases; junction bases outside the gene matches: 9. Germline values: CDR1 DFQATT, CDR2 SNEGSKA (reference sequence). CDR3 length: 15 residues. The CDR3 DNA reads as TGCAGTGCTAGAGTTGGAGGGAGGGTCAACTACGAGCAGTACTTC. Protein product: CSARVGGRVNYEQYF.

This rearrangement joins TRBV6-6 to TRBJ2-5; 8 bases line up with TRBD1. CDR3 length equals 14 residues. J was trimmed by 5 bases and V by 2 bases; bases with no gene match: 4. Germline CDR1 and CDR2: MNHNY and SVGAGI (reference sequence). The CDR3 DNA follows: TGTGCCAGCAGTTACGACAGGGGTGTGGAGACCCAGTACTTC. It codes for CASSYDRGVETQYF.